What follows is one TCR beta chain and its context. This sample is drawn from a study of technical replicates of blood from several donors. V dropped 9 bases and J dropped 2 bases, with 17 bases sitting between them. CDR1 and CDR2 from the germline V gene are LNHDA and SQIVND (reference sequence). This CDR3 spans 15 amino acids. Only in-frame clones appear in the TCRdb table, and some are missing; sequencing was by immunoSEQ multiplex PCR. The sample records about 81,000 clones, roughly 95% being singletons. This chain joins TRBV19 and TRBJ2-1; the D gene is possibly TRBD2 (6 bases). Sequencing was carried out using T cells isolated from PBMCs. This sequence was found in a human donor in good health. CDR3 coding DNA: TGTGCCAGCGAACTACGGAGGGGTCCCTACAATGAGCAGTTCTTC. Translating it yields CASELRRGPYNEQFF.